Listed below are T cell receptor beta chains from one sample, sequenced in a study of T-cell memory formation after mild COVID-19. TCRdb used MiXCR to reprocess the 5' RACE reads, holding one entry per CDR3 protein. The table has some 290,000 distinct CDR3 sequences, about 17% seen once. Source material: PBMCs or a T cell subset sorted from them (not recorded which). All receptors derive from a man aged 18 to 30 who had mild COVID-19 (a few samples of this study predate the infection). Cell type and time point are not known. Both conserved end residues are part of each CDR3. D genes are given only for firm matches. Size is omitted from some rows. Given values are once, few, many or a class for expanded clones.

CDR3 DNA	CDR3 protein	clone size	J gene	V gene	CDR3 length	D gene
TGTGCCAGCAGTTACGTGAGCGGGGTGGGAGAGACCCAGTACTTC	CASSYVSGVGETQYF	-	TRBJ2-5	TRBV6-6	15	TRBD2
TGTGCCAGCAGACGGGTTCGGACTGAAGCTTTCTTT	CASRRVRTEAFF	few	TRBJ1-1	TRBV13	12	-
TGTGCCACCAGCAGAGACAAAGTCGGGAGCGCTGAAGCTTTCTTT	CATSRDKVGSAEAFF	-	TRBJ1-1	TRBV15	15	-
TGTGCCAGCAGTTTAAGGGGCTGGAACACCGGGGAGCTGTTTTTT	CASSLRGWNTGELFF	-	TRBJ2-2	TRBV12-3/TRBV12-4	15	-
TGTGCCAGCAGCCCCGCGCGGCAAGGGTTTAACTATGGCTACACCTTC	CASSPARQGFNYGYTF	-	TRBJ1-2	TRBV7-3	16	-
TGCGCCAGCAGCCCCGGACATAGCAATCAGCCCCAGCATTTT	CASSPGHSNQPQHF	many	TRBJ1-5	TRBV5-1	14	-
TGCGCCAGCAGGGCGGGGCGAGACAGGGATGACCAGCCCCAGCATTTT	CASRAGRDRDDQPQHF	few	TRBJ1-5	TRBV4-3	16	TRBD1
TGCAGTGCTAGAGATCCCGGGACTAGCGGAGAGACCCAGTACTTC	CSARDPGTSGETQYF	few	TRBJ2-5	TRBV20-1	15	TRBD2
TGTGCCAGCAGCTTAGCGTCGTGGACAGGGGGAAACACTGAAGCTTTCTTT	CASSLASWTGGNTEAFF	-	TRBJ1-1	TRBV7-9	17	TRBD1
TGTGCCAGCAGTGAAGAAAGTAGGTTGGCGCAGTATTTT	CASSEESRLAQYF	few	TRBJ2-3	TRBV2	13	-
TGCGCCAGCAGTCAGGACACCAATTCACCCCTCCACTTT	CASSQDTNSPLHF	-	TRBJ1-6	TRBV4-3	13	-
TGTGCCAGCTCACCGTCGACTAGCACAGATACGCAGTATTTT	CASSPSTSTDTQYF	few	TRBJ2-3	TRBV18	14	-
TGCGCCAGCAGCTTGAAAGGGGGCTCGAACACCGGGGAGCTGTTTTTT	CASSLKGGSNTGELFF	few	TRBJ2-2	TRBV5-1	16	TRBD1
TGCGCCAGCAGACTTATTCCCGGGACAGCGAACACTGAAGCTTTCTTT	CASRLIPGTANTEAFF	-	TRBJ1-1	TRBV4-1	16	TRBD1
TGCGCCAGCAGTCATCCCTGGGGGTCGAACACTGAAGCTTTCTTT	CASSHPWGSNTEAFF	many	TRBJ1-1	TRBV4-1	15	-
TGCGCCAGCAGCCAATTAGGTTTGCTTCGAGGACAGAGACCAACTAATGAAAAACTGTTTTTT	CASSQLGLLRGQRPTNEKLFF	-	TRBJ1-4	TRBV4-1	21	-
TGCGCCAGCAGCTGGGGGACAGGGGCAGACAATGAGCAGTTCTTC	CASSWGTGADNEQFF	-	TRBJ2-1	TRBV5-1	15	TRBD1
TGTGCCAGCAGTTCCGTCCCAGCGGGGGTTGTAGAGACCCAGTACTTC	CASSSVPAGVVETQYF	-	TRBJ2-5	TRBV6-5	16	TRBD2
TGTGCCAGCAGCCAAGATCAAGGACGGCCCTATGGCTACACCTTC	CASSQDQGRPYGYTF	-	TRBJ1-2	TRBV4-2	15	-